One and the same sample provided the 25 T cell receptor beta chains below, sequenced in a study of blood T cell repertoires in COVID-19. TCRdb's copy holds only in-frame clones and misses some; the assay was immunoSEQ multiplex PCR. The sample records about 88,000 clones, 87% being singletons. The sequencing input was peripheral blood. The receptors originated from a woman in her sixties or seventies with COVID-19, enrolled during active disease.

This chain uses TRBV4-1 with TRBJ2-7; TRBD1 agrees at 9 bases. Unmatched junction bases numbered 4, after V lost 0 bases and J lost 1 base. The CDR3 spans 16 residues. Per the germline V gene, CDR1 is MGHRA and CDR2 is YSYEKL. CDR3 bases: TGCGCCAGCAGCCAAGAGAGGGGGACAGGGTCCTACGAGCAGTACTTC. It encodes CASSQERGTGSYEQYF.

The rearrangement links TRBV25-1 to TRBJ2-3; D gene unclear. The length of the CDR3 is 15 residues. Germline-derived CDR1 and CDR2 are MGHDK and SYGVNS. V lost 3 bases and J lost 3, with 13 bases in between. The CDR3 spells CASSDLATPTDTQYF. DNA for the CDR3: TGTGCCAGCAGTGACTTAGCTACCCCAACAGATACGCAGTATTTT.

This sequence joins TRBV30 and TRBJ2-7; D might be TRBD1 (6 bases). This CDR3 has 14 residues. Germline V gene data show CDR1 as GTSNPN and CDR2 as SVGIG (reference sequence). V was shortened by 4 bases and J by 0 bases, with 13 bases between the two germline ends. The CDR3 loop reads CAWIPDRNSYEQYF. The CDR3 DNA sequence: TGTGCCTGGATTCCCGACAGGAACTCCTACGAGCAGTACTTC.

CDR3 sequence (DNA): TGTGCCAGCAGTGAACAGACGAACACTGAAGCTTTCTTT. Residues: CASSEQTNTEAFF. The chain links TRBV27 to TRBJ1-1, with unresolved D. The germline V gene has CDR1 MNHEY and CDR2 SMNVEV (reference sequence). The V end lost 5 bases, the J end lost 1 base, and 8 bases lay between the germline ends. CDR3 length equals 13 residues.

The chain links TRBV6-5 to TRBJ2-7; 8 bases fit TRBD2. Germline V gene data show CDR1 as MNHEY and CDR2 as SVGAGI. The ends lost 0 bases at V and 9 bases at J; junction bases unmatched: 13. The CDR3 contains 16 residues. The CDR3 DNA reads as TGTGCCAGCAGTTACTCGAGGGCTAGCGGGTCTCAGGGGCAGTACTTC. Encoded protein: CASSYSRASGSQGQYF.

V usage is TRBV3-1 (or the pseudogene TRBV3-2) and J usage is TRBJ2-2; D unclear. The CDR3 has 15 residues. Trimming pared 2 bases from V and 4 bases from J, leaving 11 bases between. Germline assignment: CDR1 LGHDT and CDR2 YNNKEL (reference sequence). The CDR3 sequence: CASSQNAGSTGELFF. The CDR3 nucleotides read TGTGCCAGCAGCCAAAACGCAGGAAGCACCGGGGAGCTGTTTTTT.

This clone appeared a single time. This rearrangement joins TRBV7-8 to TRBJ1-2, with a possible D match to TRBD1 (6 bases). The V end was cut by 2 bases, the J end by 4 bases, with 14 bases between. The CDR3 sequence is 15 residues long. Germline lookup yields CDR1 SGHVS and CDR2 FQNEAQ. CDR3 sequence reads: CASSLSETGSYGYTF. CDR3 nucleotides: TGTGCCAGCAGCTTATCTGAGACAGGATCCTATGGCTACACCTTC.

This chain links TRBV15 with TRBJ1-6, with TRBD1 as a possible D gene (5 bases). Germline values: CDR1 LNHNV, CDR2 YYDKDF (reference sequence). The CDR3 covers 16 residues. The V gene lost 0 bases and the J gene lost 9 bases, with 15 bases spanning the gap. The CDR3 region has the DNA TGTGCCACCAGCAGAGATGGGCCAGGGCATAGTTCACCCCTCCACTTT. This gives the protein CATSRDGPGHSSPLHF.

The rearrangement joins TRBV4-3 to TRBJ1-5; D might be TRBD1 (5 bases). V lost 0 bases and J 7 bases, leaving 10 bases between the germline ends. This CDR3 is 14 amino acids long. Germline CDR1 is LGHNA and CDR2 is YSLEER. The CDR3 loop is CASSQDQGLQPQHF. In DNA, the CDR3 is TGCGCCAGCAGCCAAGACCAGGGATTGCAGCCCCAGCATTTT.

This clone was observed once. This chain joins TRBV12-5 and TRBJ1-2; 11 positions match TRBD1. V dropped 4 bases and J dropped 4; count of bases not matched to a gene: 11. Germline CDR1 is LGHNT and CDR2 is FRNRAP. This CDR3 contains 17 residues. CDR3: CASGSPDRGPLRYGYTF. The CDR3 coding sequence is TGTGCTAGTGGTTCCCCGGACAGGGGGCCACTACGCTATGGCTACACCTTC.

The V call is TRBV6-4, the J call TRBJ2-1, with 9 positions matching TRBD1. The junction had 6 bases not matched to a gene; V was cut back by 5 bases and J by 7 bases. This CDR3 contains 14 residues. Germline CDR1 reads MRHNA; CDR2 reads SNTAGT. The DNA for the CDR3 is TGTGCCAGCAGTTTAGACAGGGGGTCAAATGAGCAGTTCTTC. It specifies CASSLDRGSNEQFF.

The chain couples TRBV9 to TRBJ2-1; D might be TRBD2 (6 bases). Trimming stripped 0 bases from V and 7 bases from J, with 14 bases between. This CDR3 region has 15 residues. Germline V CDR1 and CDR2: SGDLS, YYNGEE. CDR3: CASSVGAGLPNEQFF. The CDR3, as DNA: TGTGCCAGCAGCGTAGGGGCGGGGCTACCAAATGAGCAGTTCTTC.

The chain is built from TRBV2 and TRBJ2-3, with D tentatively TRBD1 (5 bases). There are 15 residues in the CDR3. CDR1 is SNHLY, CDR2 FYNNEI, per germline. Trimming removed 7 bases at V and 2 bases at J, with 16 bases between. The CDR3, as DNA: TGTGCCAGCACCCTGAATAGGGGAAACACAGATACGCAGTATTTT. Translation gives CASTLNRGNTDTQYF.

The chain links TRBV24-1 to TRBJ1-1; no definite D call. The germline V and J ends were trimmed by 0 bases and 3 bases, with 10 bases remaining between them. Germline V gene lookup returns CDR1 KGHDR and CDR2 SFDVKD. CDR3 length: 15 amino acids. In DNA, the CDR3 is TGTGCCACCAGTGATTTGGCAGGATTGGACACTGAAGCTTTCTTT. Its protein is CATSDLAGLDTEAFF.

The V call is TRBV4-1, the J call TRBJ2-5; TRBD2 matches 11 bases. J lost 2 bases, V lost 0 bases, and 5 bases had no gene match. Germline CDR1 MGHRA, CDR2 YSYEKL. CDR3 length: 17 amino acids. The CDR3 DNA sequence: TGCGCCAGCAGCCAAGATCTAGCGGGGGGCCCACAAGAGACCCAGTACTTC. It codes for CASSQDLAGGPQETQYF.

V gene TRBV2 combines with J gene TRBJ2-5; tentatively, D is TRBD2 (6 bases). With 7 bases removed from V and 5 bases from J, the gap between germline ends came to 17 bases. The CDR3 sequence is 14 residues long. CDR1 SNHLY and CDR2 FYNNEI come from the germline V gene. CDR3 coding DNA: TGTGCCAGCACCCGAGACGGGGGTGGGGAGACCCAGTACTTC. Protein product: CASTRDGGGETQYF.

There are a few counts of this clone. This rearrangement joins TRBV18 to TRBJ1-1; TRBD1 aligns across 11 bases. V lost 3 bases, J lost 5 bases, and 8 bases stayed unmatched. Germline V gene sequence: CDR1 KGHSH, CDR2 LQKENI. The CDR3 runs 16 residues. The CDR3 region is CASSPRTGGAGTEAFF. CDR3 DNA sequence: TGTGCCAGCTCACCCAGGACAGGGGGCGCGGGTACTGAAGCTTTCTTT.

The chain combines TRBV12-3 or TRBV12-4 with TRBJ1-1; tentatively, D is TRBD1 (6 bases). This CDR3 comprises 13 residues. V lost 2 bases to trimming and J lost 5 bases, with 9 bases between them. The CDR3 loop is CASSLTGKTEAFF. CDR3 in DNA: TGTGCCAGCAGTTTAACAGGGAAAACTGAAGCTTTCTTT.

This chain links TRBV9 with TRBJ2-7, with TRBD1 as a possible D gene (6 bases). Germline CDR1 and CDR2: SGDLS and YYNGEE. This CDR3 has 13 residues. V lost 3 bases and J lost 4, with 11 bases in between. CDR3 loop: CASSAGGSYEQYF. Here the CDR3 DNA reads TGTGCCAGCAGCGCTGGGGGCAGTTACGAGCAGTACTTC.

The CDR3 loop is CASSLIWAGRAKNIQYF. CDR3 DNA: TGTGCCAGCAGTCTTATTTGGGCAGGGAGGGCCAAAAACATTCAGTACTTC. The chain couples TRBV27 to TRBJ2-4; a possible D gene is TRBD2 (6 bases). This CDR3 comprises 17 residues. From germline, CDR1 is MNHEY and CDR2 SMNVEV (reference sequence). V lost 5 bases to trimming and J lost 1 base, with 18 bases between them.

The rearrangement uses TRBV6-1 and TRBJ2-7; unclear D gene. Germline V CDR1 and CDR2: MNHNS, SASEGT. Trimming removed 3 bases at V and 0 bases at J, with 6 bases between. The CDR3 loop spans 13 amino acids. CDR3 DNA sequence: TGTGCCAGCAGTGAGTCCAGCTCCTACGAGCAGTACTTC. This sequence encodes CASSESSSYEQYF.

The chain uses TRBV6-5 and TRBJ2-3, with D tentatively TRBD2 (6 bases). V shed 5 bases and J shed 6 bases, with 18 bases lying between them. This CDR3 has 15 residues. The germline V gene encodes CDR1 MNHEY and CDR2 SVGAGI. The CDR3 sequence: CASSPPGLSMDTQYF. The CDR3, as DNA: TGTGCCAGCAGTCCCCCGGGACTGTCGATGGATACGCAGTATTTT.

This sequence joins TRBV5-1 and TRBJ1-4; 10 positions match TRBD1. V lost 4 bases, J lost 2 bases, and 5 bases stayed unmatched. CDR3 length: 16 amino acids. Germline CDR1 and CDR2: SGHRS and YFSETQ. CDR3 sequence: CASSRTGGETNEKLFF. The CDR3 DNA follows: TGCGCCAGCAGCCGGACAGGGGGGGAGACTAATGAAAAACTGTTTTTT.

The V gene is TRBV5-4, the J gene TRBJ2-5; 10 bases are a match to TRBD2. The CDR3 length is 16 residues. Germline lookup yields CDR1 SGHNT and CDR2 YYREEE (reference sequence). Trimming removed 2 bases from V and 3 bases from J; junction bases left unmatched: 7. CDR3 in DNA: TGTGCCAGCAGCTTCGGGCTAGCGGGGGCCGAAGAGACCCAGTACTTC. As protein: CASSFGLAGAEETQYF.

The chain joins TRBV30 to TRBJ1-5; no clear D. This CDR3 is 13 amino acids long. The germline V and J ends were trimmed by 0 bases and 5 bases, with 8 bases remaining between them. CDR1 is GTSNPN and CDR2 is SVGIG in the germline V gene (reference sequence). The CDR3 DNA reads as TGTGCCTGGAGTGTATACGGGGATCAGCCCCAGCATTTT. Translation gives CAWSVYGDQPQHF.